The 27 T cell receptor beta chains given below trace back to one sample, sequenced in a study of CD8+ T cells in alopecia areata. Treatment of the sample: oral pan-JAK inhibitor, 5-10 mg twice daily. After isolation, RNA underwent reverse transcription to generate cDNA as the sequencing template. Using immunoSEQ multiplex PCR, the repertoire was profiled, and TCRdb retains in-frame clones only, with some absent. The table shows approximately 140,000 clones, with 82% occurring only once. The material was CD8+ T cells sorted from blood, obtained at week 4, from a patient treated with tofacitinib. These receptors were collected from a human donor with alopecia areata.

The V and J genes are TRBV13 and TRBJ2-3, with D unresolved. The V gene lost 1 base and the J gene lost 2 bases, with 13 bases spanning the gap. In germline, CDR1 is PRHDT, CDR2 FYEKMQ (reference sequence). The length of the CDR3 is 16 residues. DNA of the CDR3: TGTGCCAGCAGCTTAGACTCTCTGGGTCCCACAGATACGCAGTATTTT. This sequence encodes CASSLDSLGPTDTQYF. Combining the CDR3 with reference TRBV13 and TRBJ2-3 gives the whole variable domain AAGVIQSPRHLIKEKRETATLKCYPIPRHDTVYWYQQGPGQDPQFLISFYEKMQSDKGSIPDRFSAQQFSDYHSELNMSSLELGDSALYFCASSLDSLGPTDTQYFGPGTRLTVL.

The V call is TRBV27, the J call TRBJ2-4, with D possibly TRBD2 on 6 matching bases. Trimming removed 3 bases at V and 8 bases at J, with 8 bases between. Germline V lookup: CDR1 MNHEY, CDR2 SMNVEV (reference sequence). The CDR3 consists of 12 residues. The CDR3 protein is CASSLGGDIQYF. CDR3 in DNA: TGTGCCAGCAGTTTGGGGGGAGACATTCAGTACTTC.

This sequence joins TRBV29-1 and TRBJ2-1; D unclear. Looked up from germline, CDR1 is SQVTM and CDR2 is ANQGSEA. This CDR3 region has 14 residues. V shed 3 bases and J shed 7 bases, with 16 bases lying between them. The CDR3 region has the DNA TGCAGCGTTGACCGACTCAAACCGTTAAATGAGCAGTTCTTC. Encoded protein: CSVDRLKPLNEQFF.

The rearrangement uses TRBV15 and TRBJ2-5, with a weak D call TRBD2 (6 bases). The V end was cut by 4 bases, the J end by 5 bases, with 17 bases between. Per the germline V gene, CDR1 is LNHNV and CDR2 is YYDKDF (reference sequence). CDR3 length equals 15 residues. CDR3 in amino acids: CATSIGGAGRETQYF. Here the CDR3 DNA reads TGTGCCACCAGCATTGGAGGGGCCGGACGCGAGACCCAGTACTTC. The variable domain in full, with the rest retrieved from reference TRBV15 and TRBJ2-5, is DAMVIQNPRYQVTQFGKPVTLSCSQTLNHNVMYWYQQKSSQAPKLLFHYYDKDFNNEADTPDNFQSRRPNTSFCFLDIRSPGLGDTAMYLCATSIGGAGRETQYFGPGTRLLVL.

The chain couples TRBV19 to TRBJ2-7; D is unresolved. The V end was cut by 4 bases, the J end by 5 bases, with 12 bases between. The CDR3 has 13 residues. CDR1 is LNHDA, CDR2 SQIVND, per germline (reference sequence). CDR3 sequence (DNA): TGTGCCAGTAGTAATGGGGAAGACGACGAGCAGTACTTC. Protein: CASSNGEDDEQYF.

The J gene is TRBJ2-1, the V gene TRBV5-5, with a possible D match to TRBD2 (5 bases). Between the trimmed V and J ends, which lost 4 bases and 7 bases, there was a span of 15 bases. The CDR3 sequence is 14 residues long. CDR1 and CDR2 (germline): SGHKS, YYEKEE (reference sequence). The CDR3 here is CASSPEDGENEQFF. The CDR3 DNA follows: TGTGCCAGCAGCCCGGAGGATGGGGAGAATGAGCAGTTCTTC.

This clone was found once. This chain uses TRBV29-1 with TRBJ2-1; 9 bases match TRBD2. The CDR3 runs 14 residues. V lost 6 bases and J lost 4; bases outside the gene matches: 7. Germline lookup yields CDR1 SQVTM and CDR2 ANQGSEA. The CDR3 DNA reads TGCAGCGTCCTGGGACTAGCAGATTACAATGAGCAGTTCTTC. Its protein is CSVLGLADYNEQFF.

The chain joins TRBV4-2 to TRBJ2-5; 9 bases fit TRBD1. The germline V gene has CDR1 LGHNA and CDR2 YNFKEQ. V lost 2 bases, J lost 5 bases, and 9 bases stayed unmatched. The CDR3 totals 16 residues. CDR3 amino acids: CASSQPGTGSLETQYF. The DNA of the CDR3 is TGTGCCAGCAGCCAACCCGGGACAGGGAGTTTGGAGACCCAGTACTTC.

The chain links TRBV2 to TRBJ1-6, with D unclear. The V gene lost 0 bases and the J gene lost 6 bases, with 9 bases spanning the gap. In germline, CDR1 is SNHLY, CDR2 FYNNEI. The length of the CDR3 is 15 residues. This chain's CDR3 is CASSEASLINSPLHF. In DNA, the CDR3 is TGTGCCAGCAGTGAAGCGTCCTTGATTAATTCACCCCTCCACTTT.

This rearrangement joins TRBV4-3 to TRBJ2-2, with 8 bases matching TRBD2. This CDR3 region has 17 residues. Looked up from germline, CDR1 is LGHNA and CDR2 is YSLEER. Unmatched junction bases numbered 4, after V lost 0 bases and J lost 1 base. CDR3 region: CASSQEGLAGNTGELFF. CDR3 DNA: TGCGCCAGCAGCCAAGAGGGGCTAGCGGGGAACACCGGGGAGCTGTTTTTT.

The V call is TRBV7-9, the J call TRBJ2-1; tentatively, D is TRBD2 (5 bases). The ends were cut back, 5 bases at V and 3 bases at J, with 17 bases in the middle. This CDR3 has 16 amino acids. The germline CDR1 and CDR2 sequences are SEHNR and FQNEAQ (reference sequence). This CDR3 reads CASSTSGSLLYNEQFF. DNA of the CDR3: TGTGCCAGCAGCACCTCGGGGAGCCTACTCTACAATGAGCAGTTCTTC.

The CDR3 loop reads CASDPGGSTDTQYF. CDR3 nucleotides: TGCGCCAGCGATCCTGGTGGTTCCACAGATACGCAGTATTTT. The chain carries TRBV5-1 and TRBJ2-3; D is unresolved. Germline V gene data show CDR1 as SGHRS and CDR2 as YFSETQ. Trimming cost V 7 bases and J 2 bases, with 14 bases left between them. CDR3 length: 14 residues.

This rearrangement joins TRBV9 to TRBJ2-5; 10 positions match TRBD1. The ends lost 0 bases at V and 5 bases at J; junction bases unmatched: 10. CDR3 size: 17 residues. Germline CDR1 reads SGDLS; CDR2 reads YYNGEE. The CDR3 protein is CASSVGAGTGVPETQYF. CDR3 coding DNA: TGTGCCAGCAGCGTAGGGGCAGGGACAGGGGTGCCGGAGACCCAGTACTTC.

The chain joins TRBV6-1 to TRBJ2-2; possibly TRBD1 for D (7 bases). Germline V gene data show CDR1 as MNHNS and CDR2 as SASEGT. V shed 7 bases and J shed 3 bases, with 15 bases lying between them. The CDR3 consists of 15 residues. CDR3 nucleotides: TGTGCCAGCAAGTATGACAGGGAGGACACCGGGGAGCTGTTTTTT. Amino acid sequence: CASKYDREDTGELFF.

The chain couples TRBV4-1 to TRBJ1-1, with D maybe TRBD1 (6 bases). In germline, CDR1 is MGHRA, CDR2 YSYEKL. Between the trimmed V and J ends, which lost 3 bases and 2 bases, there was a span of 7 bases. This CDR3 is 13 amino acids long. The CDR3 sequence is CASSQGANTEAFF. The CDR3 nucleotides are TGCGCCAGCAGCCAGGGGGCAAACACTGAAGCTTTCTTT.

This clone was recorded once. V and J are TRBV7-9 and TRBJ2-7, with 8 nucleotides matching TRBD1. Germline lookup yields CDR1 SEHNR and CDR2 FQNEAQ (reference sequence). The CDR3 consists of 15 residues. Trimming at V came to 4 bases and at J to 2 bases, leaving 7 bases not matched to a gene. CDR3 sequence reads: CASSSLDRATYEQYF. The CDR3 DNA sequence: TGTGCCAGCAGCTCCCTGGACAGGGCCACCTACGAGCAGTACTTC.

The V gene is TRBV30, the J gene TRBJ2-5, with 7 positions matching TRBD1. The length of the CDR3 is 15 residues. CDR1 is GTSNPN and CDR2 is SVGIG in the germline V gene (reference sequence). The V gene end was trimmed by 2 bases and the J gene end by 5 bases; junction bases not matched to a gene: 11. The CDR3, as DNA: TGTGCCTGGAGTCTTCGCCACAGGGGCTATGAGACCCAGTACTTC. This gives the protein CAWSLRHRGYETQYF.

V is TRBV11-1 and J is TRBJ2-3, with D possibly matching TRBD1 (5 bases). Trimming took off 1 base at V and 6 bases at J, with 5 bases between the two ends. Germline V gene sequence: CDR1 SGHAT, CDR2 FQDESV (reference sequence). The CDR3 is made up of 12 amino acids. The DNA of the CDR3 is TGTGCCAGCAGCTTAGAGGGGGATACGCAGTATTTT. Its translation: CASSLEGDTQYF.

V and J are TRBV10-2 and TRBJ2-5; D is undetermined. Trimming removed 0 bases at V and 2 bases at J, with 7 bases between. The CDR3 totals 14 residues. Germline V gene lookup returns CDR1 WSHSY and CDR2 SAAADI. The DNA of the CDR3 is TGCGCCAGCAGTGAGTCCCGGGTGCAAGAGACCCAGTACTTC. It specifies CASSESRVQETQYF.

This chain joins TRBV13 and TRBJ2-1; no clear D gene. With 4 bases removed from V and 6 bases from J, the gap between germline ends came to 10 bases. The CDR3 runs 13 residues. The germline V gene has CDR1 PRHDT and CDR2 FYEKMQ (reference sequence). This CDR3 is CASSYFKANEQFF. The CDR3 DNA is TGTGCCAGCAGCTATTTCAAGGCCAATGAGCAGTTCTTC. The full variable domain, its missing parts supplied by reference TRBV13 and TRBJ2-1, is AAGVIQSPRHLIKEKRETATLKCYPIPRHDTVYWYQQGPGQDPQFLISFYEKMQSDKGSIPDRFSAQQFSDYHSELNMSSLELGDSALYFCASSYFKANEQFFGPGTRLTVL.

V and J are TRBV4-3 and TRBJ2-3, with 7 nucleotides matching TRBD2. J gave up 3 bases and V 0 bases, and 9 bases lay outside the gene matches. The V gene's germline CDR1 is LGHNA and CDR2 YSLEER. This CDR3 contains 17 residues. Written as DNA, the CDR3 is TGCGCCAGCAGCCAAGACATAGCGGGCGGTGATACAGATACGCAGTATTTT. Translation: CASSQDIAGGDTDTQYF.

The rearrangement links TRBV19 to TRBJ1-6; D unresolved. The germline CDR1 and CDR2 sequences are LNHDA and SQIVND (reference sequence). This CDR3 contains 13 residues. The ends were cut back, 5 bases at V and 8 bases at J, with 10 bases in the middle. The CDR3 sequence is CASSPVEDSPLHF. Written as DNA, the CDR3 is TGTGCCAGTAGTCCCGTGGAGGATTCACCCCTCCACTTT.

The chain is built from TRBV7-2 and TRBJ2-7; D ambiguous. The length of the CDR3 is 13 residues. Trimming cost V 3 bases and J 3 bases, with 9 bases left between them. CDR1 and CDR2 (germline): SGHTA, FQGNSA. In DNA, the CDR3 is TGTGCCAGCAGCTTTGCCCATAGCTACGAGCAGTACTTC. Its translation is CASSFAHSYEQYF.

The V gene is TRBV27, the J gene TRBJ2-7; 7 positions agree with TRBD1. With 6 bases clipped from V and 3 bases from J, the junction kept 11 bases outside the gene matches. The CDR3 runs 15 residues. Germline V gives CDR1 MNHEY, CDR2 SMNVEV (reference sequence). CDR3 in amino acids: CASSRGRTGDYEQYF. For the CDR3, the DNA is TGTGCCAGCAGCCGCGGTCGCACAGGGGACTACGAGCAGTACTTC.

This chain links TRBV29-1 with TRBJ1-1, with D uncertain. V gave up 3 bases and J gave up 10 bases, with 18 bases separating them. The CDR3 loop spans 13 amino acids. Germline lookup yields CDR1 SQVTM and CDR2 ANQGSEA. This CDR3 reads CSVDHEEAAGAFF. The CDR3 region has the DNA TGCAGCGTTGATCATGAGGAGGCCGCGGGAGCTTTCTTT.

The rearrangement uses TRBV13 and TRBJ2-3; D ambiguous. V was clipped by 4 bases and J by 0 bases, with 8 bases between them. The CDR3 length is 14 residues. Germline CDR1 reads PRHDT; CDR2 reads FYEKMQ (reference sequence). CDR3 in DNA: TGTGCCAGCAGCTCAGGCGAGAGCACAGATACGCAGTATTTT. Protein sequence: CASSSGESTDTQYF.

The CDR3 DNA follows: TGTGCCAGCAAGATGCAGGGGCTGGACGAGCAGTACTTC. As protein: CASKMQGLDEQYF. The J gene is TRBJ2-7, the V gene TRBV6-1; D may be TRBD1 (6 bases). The CDR3 loop spans 13 amino acids. CDR1 is MNHNS and CDR2 is SASEGT in the germline V gene. V lost 7 bases, J lost 5 bases, and 15 bases lay in between.